This entry is about one T cell receptor beta chain. The source of the sample is a study of blood T cell repertoires in COVID-19. The CDR3 consists of 16 residues. The germline V gene encodes CDR1 SGDLS and CDR2 YYNGEE. The germline V and J ends were trimmed by 3 bases and 0 bases, with 13 bases remaining between them. Libraries were prepared by immunoSEQ multiplex PCR; TCRdb keeps only in-frame clonotypes and omits some of them. The sample gives about 140,000 clones, about 87% of which show up once; 4.3% is in the top ten. The V call is TRBV9, the J call TRBJ1-3; maybe TRBD1 (6 bases). This clonotype was sampled from a woman aged 40 to 49 with acute or convalescent COVID-19. Sequencing was done on a sample of peripheral blood. In DNA form, the CDR3 reads TGTGCCAGCAGCGCCAGAACAGGGAGCTCTGGAAACACCATATATTTT. Translation: CASSARTGSSGNTIYF.